The 24 T cell receptor beta chains in this list originate from one sample, sequenced in a study of cytomegalovirus exposure and HLA in healthy donors. Assay: immunoSEQ multiplex PCR; the TCRdb copy retains only in-frame clones and omits some. The data show 150,000 to 180,000 clones, with about 88% seen just once and 20% to 25% held by the top ten. The source material was PBMCs. Every receptor here comes from a man between 18 and 29 years old in good health and CMV-seropositive.

The rearrangement uses TRBV9 and TRBJ1-1; possible D gene TRBD1, 5 bases. The CDR3 has 14 amino acids. The V gene lost 3 bases and the J gene lost 4 bases, with 13 bases spanning the gap. Germline loops: CDR1 SGDLS, CDR2 YYNGEE. The CDR3 region is CASSAWGRGTEAFF. The DNA for the CDR3 is TGTGCCAGCAGCGCGTGGGGTAGGGGCACTGAAGCTTTCTTT.

This clone appeared a few times. The V call is TRBV23-1, the J call TRBJ1-2, with TRBD1 identical over 7 bases. TRBV23-1 is an ORF, with its function uncertain. V lost 8 bases to trimming and J lost 4 bases; unmatched junction nucleotides: 7. This CDR3 is 13 amino acids long. CDR3 bases: TGCGCCAGCGACCCGACAGGGTCCTATGGCTACACCTTC. Residues: CASDPTGSYGYTF.

The genes are TRBV15 and TRBJ2-7, with TRBD1 identical over 8 bases. This CDR3 is built from 16 residues. Losses at the gene ends were 5 bases for V and 0 bases for J; bases not matched to a gene: 9. Germline V gene data show CDR1 as LNHNV and CDR2 as YYDKDF (reference sequence). The CDR3 sequence: CATSEGDRTLSYEQYF. CDR3 DNA sequence: TGTGCCACCAGCGAGGGGGACAGGACGCTCTCCTACGAGCAGTACTTC.

The genes are TRBV11-2 and TRBJ2-5, with TRBD1 matching 7 bases. Per the germline V gene, CDR1 is SGHAT and CDR2 is FQNNGV. Unmatched junction bases numbered 4, after V lost 3 bases and J lost 0 bases. This CDR3 region has 15 residues. CDR3 DNA: TGTGCCAGCAGCTTGGTCGACAGGGACCAAGAGACCCAGTACTTC. Its protein is CASSLVDRDQETQYF.

The chain links TRBV10-3 to TRBJ1-5, with D perhaps matching TRBD1 (5 bases). Trimming cost V 6 bases and J 2 bases, with 11 bases left between them. Germline CDR1 is ENHRY and CDR2 is SYGVKD. This CDR3 contains 14 residues. The CDR3 nucleotides are TGTGCCATCAGCGGAACGGGGGGCAATCAGCCCCAGCATTTT. Translated: CAISGTGGNQPQHF.

This clone has more than one count but fewer than ten. This rearrangement joins TRBV30 to TRBJ2-7; D may be TRBD2 (7 bases). CDR1 is GTSNPN, CDR2 SVGIG, per germline (reference sequence). This CDR3 has 14 residues. Between the trimmed V and J ends, which lost 0 bases and 4 bases, there was a span of 13 bases. The CDR3 reads CAWSVGGGPYEQYF. The CDR3 DNA is TGTGCCTGGAGTGTAGGGGGAGGGCCTTACGAGCAGTACTTC.

This rearrangement joins TRBV6-5 to TRBJ2-5; perhaps TRBD1 as D (7 bases). The CDR3 loop spans 14 amino acids. V gave up 6 bases and J gave up 5 bases, with 16 bases separating them. Germline loops: CDR1 MNHEY, CDR2 SVGAGI. CDR3 DNA sequence: TGTGCCAGCAGGAGGCGGAGGGGGCAGGAGACCCAGTACTTC. It yields the protein CASRRRRGQETQYF.

The genes are TRBV29-1 and TRBJ2-7; TRBD1 agrees at 9 bases. Germline V gene sequence: CDR1 SQVTM, CDR2 ANQGSEA. The CDR3 covers 12 residues. The V and J ends lost 5 bases and 4 bases, in that order; junction bases with no gene match: 3. As DNA, the CDR3 is TGCAGCGTTCCGGGACAGGGATACGAGCAGTACTTC. It is translated as CSVPGQGYEQYF.

J is TRBJ1-2 and V is TRBV11-2, with 7 nucleotides matching TRBD1. The V and J ends lost 5 bases and 4 bases, in that order; junction bases with no gene match: 7. The CDR3 length is 14 residues. Germline CDR1 and CDR2: SGHAT and FQNNGV. The chain's CDR3 is CASSRNRGAYGYTF. In DNA form, the CDR3 reads TGTGCCAGCAGCCGCAACAGGGGAGCCTATGGCTACACCTTC. The complete variable domain, with remaining parts taken from reference TRBV11-2 and TRBJ1-2, reads EAGVAQSPRYKIIEKRQSVAFWCNPISGHATLYWYQQILGQGPKLLIQFQNNGVVDDSQLPKDRFSAERLKGVDSTLKIQPAKLEDSAVYLCASSRNRGAYGYTFGSGTRLTVV.

The gene calls are TRBV7-2 and TRBJ2-6; D gene unclear. The germline gives CDR1 SGHTA, CDR2 FQGNSA. Deletions cut 4 bases from V and 0 bases from J, with 10 bases between. The CDR3 extends over 16 amino acids. DNA of the CDR3: TGTGCCAGCAGCTCAGCTAGACACTCTGGGGCCAACGTCCTGACTTTC. Translated, it gives CASSSARHSGANVLTF.

V is TRBV14 and J is TRBJ2-2; D perhaps matches TRBD1 (7 bases). V dropped 5 bases and J dropped 4 bases, with 11 bases sitting between them. Looked up from germline, CDR1 is SGHDN and CDR2 is FVKESK. The CDR3 extends over 14 amino acids. The CDR3 spells CASSWQGGTGELFF. The DNA for the CDR3 is TGTGCCAGCAGCTGGCAGGGGGGCACCGGGGAGCTGTTTTTT.

The J gene is TRBJ2-1, the V gene TRBV29-1; 8 bases fit TRBD1. The CDR3 runs 13 residues. J gave up 5 bases and V 7 bases, and 7 bases lay outside the gene matches. CDR1 is SQVTM, CDR2 ANQGSEA, per germline. DNA for the CDR3: TGCAGCGCCTGGGGGACAGGTAACAATGAGCAGTTCTTC. Residues: CSAWGTGNNEQFF.

CDR3 sequence reads: CASSQGSGSSYEQYF. The CDR3 bases are TGCGCCAGCAGCCAAGGTAGCGGGAGCTCCTACGAGCAGTACTTC. The chain is built from TRBV4-1 and TRBJ2-7, with 9 bases lining up with TRBD2. Trimming cost V 1 base and J 0 bases; bases outside gene matches: 1. CDR3 length: 15 residues. Germline values: CDR1 MGHRA, CDR2 YSYEKL.

This clone was detected a few times. CDR3 residues: CSALPGNEQYF. CDR3 DNA: TGCAGTGCCCTCCCAGGAAACGAGCAGTACTTC. V and J are TRBV20-1 and TRBJ2-7; D call uncertain. V lost 6 bases to trimming and J lost 5 bases, with 11 bases between them. Germline V gives CDR1 DFQATT, CDR2 SNEGSKA (reference sequence). This CDR3 has 11 residues.

This sequence joins TRBV6-5 and TRBJ2-3, with 7 bases that match TRBD2. The CDR3 contains 15 residues. CDR1 MNHEY and CDR2 SVGAGI come from the germline V gene. The V and J ends lost 6 bases and 0 bases, in that order; junction bases with no gene match: 6. The CDR3, as DNA: TGTGCCAGCAGCCCCCCTAGCGGCAGCACAGATACGCAGTATTTT. Its protein is CASSPPSGSTDTQYF.

The chain couples TRBV18 to TRBJ2-7; D is perhaps TRBD2 (5 bases). The V end was cut by 1 base, the J end by 2 bases, with 15 bases between. The CDR3 sequence is 16 residues long. Germline V gene lookup returns CDR1 KGHSH and CDR2 LQKENI. In DNA form, the CDR3 reads TGTGCCAGCTCACCACGAGAGGGTCCTAGGACCTACGAGCAGTACTTC. Protein sequence: CASSPREGPRTYEQYF.

J is TRBJ2-2 and V is TRBV19; 10 nucleotides line up with TRBD2. V trimming: 11 bases; J trimming: 5 bases; junction bases outside the gene matches: 11. Germline CDR1 and CDR2: LNHDA and SQIVND (reference sequence). The CDR3 is made up of 15 amino acids. This CDR3 is CASRWRTSGTGELFF. CDR3 coding DNA: TGTGCCTCCAGATGGAGGACTAGCGGTACCGGGGAGCTGTTTTTT.

This clone was found a few times. The chain couples TRBV29-1 to TRBJ1-2; D perhaps matches TRBD1 (6 bases). Per germline, CDR1 SQVTM and CDR2 ANQGSEA. This CDR3 has 11 amino acids. Trimming left V 7 bases short and J 1 base short, with 7 bases between. CDR3 residues: CSAQGNYGYTF. The CDR3 DNA reads TGCAGCGCACAGGGTAACTATGGCTACACCTTC.

The chain uses TRBV7-6 and TRBJ2-7; TRBD1 matches at 9 bases. Germline values: CDR1 SGHVS, CDR2 FNYEAQ. The J segment lost 7 bases and the V segment lost 5 bases, leaving 6 bases of the junction unmatched. The CDR3 extends over 13 amino acids. CDR3 sequence reads: CASSVRQGGEQYF. In DNA, the CDR3 is TGTGCCAGCAGCGTTCGACAGGGGGGTGAGCAGTACTTC.

Ten or more counts support this clone. The rearrangement joins TRBV25-1 to TRBJ2-2; tentative D call: TRBD2 (7 bases). CDR3 length: 14 amino acids. Trimming removed 7 bases from V and 4 bases from J, with 13 bases in between. Germline V gives CDR1 MGHDK, CDR2 SYGVNS. The CDR3 protein is CASKSGGSTGELFF. DNA of the CDR3: TGTGCCAGCAAGTCGGGGGGCTCCACCGGGGAGCTGTTTTTT.

The J gene is TRBJ1-1, the V gene TRBV15; D not resolved. This CDR3 spans 16 amino acids. Germline CDR1 reads LNHNV; CDR2 reads YYDKDF (reference sequence). Trimming left V 2 bases short and J 0 bases short, with 13 bases between. This CDR3 is CATSRSPGRMNTEAFF. The DNA for the CDR3 is TGTGCCACCAGCAGATCCCCGGGGAGAATGAACACTGAAGCTTTCTTT.

This clone was detected only a few times. The CDR3 spells CASSLVRLNSNQPQHF. For the CDR3, the DNA is TGTGCCAGCAGCTTAGTACGACTCAATAGCAATCAGCCCCAGCATTTT. The V gene is TRBV7-2, the J gene TRBJ1-5; no reliable D call. CDR3 length equals 16 residues. Germline CDR1 SGHTA, CDR2 FQGNSA. V was trimmed by 1 base and J by 0 bases, leaving 10 bases between them.

The sample holds one count of this clone. This sequence joins TRBV5-1 and TRBJ2-3; TRBD2 aligns across 11 bases. The CDR3 has 17 amino acids. V lost 4 bases and J lost 4; bases outside the gene matches: 11. Germline V gives CDR1 SGHRS, CDR2 YFSETQ. CDR3 nucleotide sequence: TGCGCCAGCAGCCCCGGGGTAGCGGGAGGGCCCGCAGATACGCAGTATTTT. Protein sequence: CASSPGVAGGPADTQYF.

The chain couples TRBV9 to TRBJ1-1; D is unclear. Looked up from germline, CDR1 is SGDLS and CDR2 is YYNGEE. Between the trimmed V and J ends, which lost 6 bases and 0 bases, there was a span of 12 bases. The CDR3 sequence is 14 residues long. The CDR3 protein is CASTSGGVNTEAFF. CDR3 nucleotide sequence: TGTGCCAGCACCTCCGGCGGAGTGAACACTGAAGCTTTCTTT. Looking up the rest from reference TRBV9 and TRBJ1-1 gives the full variable domain: DSGVTQTPKHLITATGQRVTLRCSPRSGDLSVYWYQQSLDQGLQFLIQYYNGEERAKGNILERFSAQQFPDLHSELNLSSLELGDSALYFCASTSGGVNTEAFFGQGTRLTVV.